This T cell receptor (beta chain) is from a study of beta chain features in type 1 diabetes. The CDR3 loop spans 14 amino acids. In germline, CDR1 is SGHRS, CDR2 YFSETQ. V was pared by 0 bases and J by 4 bases, with 1 base of the junction left unmatched. Via CD45RO/CCR7/CD25/CD127/CD95/CD27, cells of the CD4+ naive, central memory, regulatory and stem cell-like memory subsets were sorted. The study reverse transcribed the entire isolated RNA, so it sequenced expressed TCRB transcripts. This table comes from immunoSEQ multiplex PCR, and its TCRdb copy is limited to in-frame clones, with some not included. The table has almost 350,000 clones, about 20% seen once.

Sequencing was performed on naive CD4+ T cells from blood. This clonotype was obtained from a woman under 30 in good health. The genes are TRBV5-1 and TRBJ2-4, with 7 nucleotides matching TRBD1. The DNA for the CDR3 is TGCGCCAGCAGCTTGGCACAGGGGAAAAACATTCAGTACTTC. It is translated as CASSLAQGKNIQYF.